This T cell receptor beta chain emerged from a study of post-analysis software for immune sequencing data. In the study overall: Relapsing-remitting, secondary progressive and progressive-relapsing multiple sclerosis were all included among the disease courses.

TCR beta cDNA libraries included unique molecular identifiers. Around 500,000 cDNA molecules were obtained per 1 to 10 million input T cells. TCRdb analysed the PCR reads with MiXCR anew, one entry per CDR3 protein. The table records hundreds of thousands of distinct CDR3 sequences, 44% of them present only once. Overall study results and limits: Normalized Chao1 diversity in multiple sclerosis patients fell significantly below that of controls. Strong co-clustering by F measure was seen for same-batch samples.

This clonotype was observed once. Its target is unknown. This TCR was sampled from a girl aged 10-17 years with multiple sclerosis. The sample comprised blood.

The CDR3: CSAKAGTSLTDTQYF. The DNA of the CDR3 is TGCAGTGCCAAGGCCGGGACTAGTCTCACAGATACGCAGTATTTT. V is TRBV20-1 and J is TRBJ2-3; 8 positions match TRBD2. The CDR3 covers 15 residues. Germline CDR1 and CDR2: DFQATT and SNEGSKA (reference sequence). Germline trimming cut 6 bases from V and 2 bases from J; bases unmatched to any gene: 10.